This T cell receptor (beta chain) is from a study of identical twins. General study findings and limits: Excess twin sharing in beta out-of-frame sequences was weaker.

This clonotype has more than one count but fewer than ten. Its target is not known. TCRdb redid the calling of the 5' RACE reads with MiXCR, one entry per CDR3 protein. The repertoire has about 520,000 distinct CDR3 sequences, approximately 22% of them found once; the top ten carry roughly 0.91%. The CDR3 covers 12 residues. V was pared by 6 bases and J by 8 bases, with 10 bases between. The same sample was also studied in work on T cells expressing NK-cell markers. That source reports: Sequencing of TCR beta repertoires drew on sorted CD3+CD56+NKG2C+, CD3+CD56+NKG2C- and CD3+CD56-NKG2C+ T cells. The study found dominant NKG2C+ clonotypes at roughly 1.0-7.5% of CD8+ T cells in about six donors. Topping the CD3+CD56-NKG2C+ fraction as well were these clonotypes, in a few donors.

The source is a woman younger than 35 in good health. The V gene is TRBV12-3 or TRBV12-4, the J gene TRBJ2-2; no reliable D call. The sequenced sample was CD4+ T cells sorted from blood. In DNA form, the CDR3 reads TGTGCCAGCAGAAGAAGGGCTGGGGAGCTGTTTTTT. Its translation: CASRRRAGELFF.